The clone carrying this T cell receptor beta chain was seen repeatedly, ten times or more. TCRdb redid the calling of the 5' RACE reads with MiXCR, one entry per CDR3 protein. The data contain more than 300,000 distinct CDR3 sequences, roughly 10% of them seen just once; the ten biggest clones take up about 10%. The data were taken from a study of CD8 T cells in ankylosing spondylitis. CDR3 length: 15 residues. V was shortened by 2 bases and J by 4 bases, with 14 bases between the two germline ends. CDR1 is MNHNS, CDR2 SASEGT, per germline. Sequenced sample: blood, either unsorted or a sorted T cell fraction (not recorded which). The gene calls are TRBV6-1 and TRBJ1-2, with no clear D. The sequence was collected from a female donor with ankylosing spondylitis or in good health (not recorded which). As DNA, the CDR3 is TGTGCCAGCAGTGAACTCGGCCGACCCGTCTATGGCTACACCTTC. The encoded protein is CASSELGRPVYGYTF.